This entry lists 31 T cell receptor beta chains sequenced from one sample in a study of cytomegalovirus exposure and HLA in healthy donors. Primers: 60 Vbeta forward and 13 Jbeta reverse. Data came from immunoSEQ multiplex PCR; TCRdb stores just in-frame clones and leaves some out. This table has roughly 190,000 clones, roughly 81% appearing once. The sample comprised PBMCs. The receptors shown here come from a woman aged 30 to 39 in good health and CMV-seropositive.

V is TRBV5-6 and J is TRBJ2-3; D perhaps matches TRBD2 (5 bases). V was shortened by 4 bases and J by 5 bases, with 14 bases between the two germline ends. CDR3 length: 14 residues. Looked up from germline, CDR1 is SGHDT and CDR2 is YYEEEE. The CDR3 is CASSPPDRGDTQYF. CDR3 coding DNA: TGTGCCAGCAGCCCACCCGACCGGGGAGATACGCAGTATTTT. Combining the CDR3 with reference TRBV5-6 and TRBJ2-3 gives the whole variable domain DAGVTQSPTHLIKTRGQQVTLRCSPKSGHDTVSWYQQALGQGPQFIFQYYEEEERQRGNFPDRFSGHQFPNYSSELNVNALLLGDSALYLCASSPPDRGDTQYFGPGTRLTVL.

The rearrangement joins TRBV28 to TRBJ1-3, with 10 bases fitting TRBD1. The V gene's germline CDR1 is MDHEN and CDR2 SYDVKM. The CDR3 length is 14 residues. V shed 7 bases and J 8 bases; nucleotides not matched to a gene: 8. This chain's CDR3 is CASNGQGGRHTIYF. The CDR3 bases are TGTGCCAGCAACGGACAGGGGGGAAGGCACACCATATATTTT.

This clone has a handful of counts. The CDR3 sequence: CASSDWGESYGYTF. CDR3 nucleotide sequence: TGTGCCAGCAGTGATTGGGGGGAGAGCTATGGCTACACCTTC. The chain is built from TRBV6-1 and TRBJ1-2, with a possible D match to TRBD1 (5 bases). Trimming removed 3 bases at V and 4 bases at J, with 12 bases between. Germline CDR1 reads MNHNS; CDR2 reads SASEGT. The CDR3 runs 14 residues.

This rearrangement joins TRBV7-7 to TRBJ2-5; 9 bases agree with TRBD2. The CDR3 runs 15 residues. After removal of 3 bases from V and 1 base from J, the junction contained 3 bases not matched to a gene. Germline V lookup: CDR1 SSHAT, CDR2 FNYEAQ (reference sequence). CDR3 residues: CASSLGSGSQETQYF. DNA of the CDR3: TGTGCCAGCAGCTTGGGTAGCGGGAGCCAAGAGACCCAGTACTTC.

This clone was seen only a few times. In nucleotides, the CDR3 is TGTGCCAGCGGGATTGACAGGGGGACTGGAAACACCATATATTTT. It codes for CASGIDRGTGNTIYF. The chain joins TRBV6-6 to TRBJ1-3, with 9 bases lining up with TRBD1. V lost 8 bases, J lost 2 bases, and 7 bases stayed unmatched. This CDR3 region has 15 residues. Germline V gene data show CDR1 as MNHNY and CDR2 as SVGAGI (reference sequence).

This clone was picked up one time. The V gene is TRBV10-3, the J gene TRBJ1-1; unclear D gene. Trimming pared 6 bases from V and 5 bases from J, leaving 10 bases between. The CDR3 is made up of 12 amino acids. Germline loops: CDR1 ENHRY, CDR2 SYGVKD. The CDR3 loop reads CAISRTGTEAFF. CDR3 in DNA: TGTGCCATCAGCCGAACGGGTACTGAAGCTTTCTTT.

The rearrangement links TRBV6-5 to TRBJ1-1; tentative D call: TRBD1 (6 bases). The germline V gene has CDR1 MNHEY and CDR2 SVGAGI. The CDR3 runs 13 residues. The CDR3 protein is CAGHDPMNTEAFF. The CDR3 DNA reads TGTGCGGGACACGACCCCATGAACACTGAAGCTTTCTTT.

The V call is TRBV5-1, the J call TRBJ2-1; D gene unclear. CDR1 and CDR2 (germline): SGHRS, YFSETQ. The CDR3 totals 15 residues. The germline V and J ends were trimmed by 0 bases and 3 bases, with 10 bases remaining between them. The CDR3 sequence is CASSLDSSFYNEQFF. In nucleotides, the CDR3 is TGCGCCAGCAGCTTGGACAGCTCGTTCTACAATGAGCAGTTCTTC.

In its sample, this clone was seen a few times. V and J are TRBV28 and TRBJ2-7; maybe TRBD1 (7 bases). Trimming shortened V by 5 bases and J by 5 bases, and 22 bases separated the two germline ends. The CDR3 sequence is 16 residues long. Germline CDR1 MDHEN, CDR2 SYDVKM. CDR3 residues: CASSTPGTAGKDEQYF. Here the CDR3 DNA reads TGTGCCAGCAGTACCCCCGGGACAGCGGGCAAGGACGAGCAGTACTTC.

This clone was detected a few times. This chain uses TRBV4-1 with TRBJ2-7; TRBD1 matches at 9 bases. Trimming cost V 3 bases and J 4 bases; bases outside gene matches: 1. Germline loops: CDR1 MGHRA, CDR2 YSYEKL. The CDR3 is 13 residues long. CDR3 nucleotide sequence: TGCGCCAGCAGCCACGACAGGGGGTACGAGCAGTACTTC. Translating gives CASSHDRGYEQYF.

This chain joins TRBV29-1 and TRBJ2-2; the match to TRBD2 covers 9 bases. Germline loops: CDR1 SQVTM, CDR2 ANQGSEA. V gave up 5 bases and J gave up 4 bases; unmatched junction bases: 5. The length of the CDR3 is 14 residues. CDR3 sequence (DNA): TGCAGCGTTAGGTTAGCGGGAGTCACCGGGGAGCTGTTTTTT. Amino acids: CSVRLAGVTGELFF.

The chain combines TRBV5-1 with TRBJ2-7; D uncertain. V was cut by 0 bases and J by 2 bases, with 9 bases left in between. The CDR3 is 14 residues long. CDR1 is SGHRS and CDR2 is YFSETQ in the germline V gene. The CDR3, as DNA: TGCGCCAGCAGCTTGGTTGTCGCTACCTACGAGCAGTACTTC. Translated, it gives CASSLVVATYEQYF. The full variable domain, rest sourced from reference TRBV5-1 and TRBJ2-7, is KAGVTQTPRYLIKTRGQQVTLSCSPISGHRSVSWYQQTPGQGLQFLFEYFSETQRNKGNFPGRFSGRQFSNSRSEMNVSTLELGDSALYLCASSLVVATYEQYFGPGTRLTVT.

The chain couples TRBV11-2 to TRBJ2-7; D possibly corresponds to TRBD1 (7 bases). The germline V gene encodes CDR1 SGHAT and CDR2 FQNNGV. V dropped 0 bases and J dropped 7 bases, with 13 bases sitting between them. This CDR3 comprises 14 residues. The CDR3 is CASSLDRGAWEQYF. The CDR3 DNA follows: TGTGCCAGCAGCTTAGACAGGGGGGCCTGGGAGCAGTACTTC.

The V gene is TRBV10-2, the J gene TRBJ2-7; 11 bases are shared with TRBD1. Germline V CDR1 and CDR2: WSHSY, SAAADI. J lost 4 bases, V lost 4 bases, and 6 bases had no gene match. The CDR3 runs to 15 residues. For the CDR3, the DNA is TGCGCCAGCAGTGGGGGACAGGGGGTGAGGTACGAGCAGTACTTC. Protein sequence: CASSGGQGVRYEQYF.

The chain uses TRBV29-1 and TRBJ2-7; TRBD2 might be the D (8 bases). Germline CDR1 SQVTM, CDR2 ANQGSEA. This CDR3 comprises 14 residues. Trimming removed 6 bases from V and 4 bases from J, with 19 bases in between. CDR3 sequence: CSVTTGRGAYEQYF. The CDR3 region has the DNA TGCAGCGTGACGACAGGGCGGGGGGCTTACGAGCAGTACTTC.

The V and J genes are TRBV7-8 and TRBJ1-4; perhaps TRBD1 as D (6 bases). The CDR3 sequence is 14 residues long. Germline V gives CDR1 SGHVS, CDR2 FQNEAQ. Trimming removed 4 bases at V and 5 bases at J, with 11 bases between. CDR3 bases: TGTGCCAGCAGCTCCGGACAGAGGAATGAAAAACTGTTTTTT. This encodes CASSSGQRNEKLFF.

The genes are TRBV28 and TRBJ1-4; 7 nucleotides match TRBD1. The CDR3 is 17 residues long. The V gene end was trimmed by 6 bases and the J gene end by 3 bases; junction bases not matched to a gene: 13. In germline, CDR1 is MDHEN, CDR2 SYDVKM. CDR3 sequence: CASSQVFSDRPNEKLFF. The CDR3 nucleotides read TGTGCCAGCAGCCAGGTTTTCTCGGACAGGCCTAATGAAAAACTGTTTTTT.

V is TRBV11-2 and J is TRBJ2-7; perhaps TRBD1 as D (6 bases). This CDR3 contains 14 residues. V was pared by 5 bases and J by 3 bases, with 14 bases between. The germline CDR1 and CDR2 sequences are SGHAT and FQNNGV. Here the CDR3 reads CASSPQQGFYEQYF. In DNA form, the CDR3 reads TGTGCCAGCAGCCCTCAACAGGGTTTCTACGAGCAGTACTTC.

J is TRBJ2-5 and V is TRBV11-2; 9 nucleotides match TRBD2. The V gene's germline CDR1 is SGHAT and CDR2 FQNNGV. This CDR3 contains 15 residues. Trimming at V came to 3 bases and at J to 4 bases, leaving 6 bases not matched to a gene. The CDR3 region has the DNA TGTGCCAGCAGCTTTAGCGGGGGCGGTGGAGAGACCCAGTACTTC. Translating it yields CASSFSGGGGETQYF.

The chain joins TRBV28 to TRBJ1-2; possible D gene TRBD1, 5 bases. V was pared by 7 bases and J by 5 bases, with 11 bases between. This CDR3 has 12 residues. From germline, CDR1 is MDHEN and CDR2 SYDVKM. Here the CDR3 DNA reads TGTGCCAGCACTCCACAGGCGTATGGCTACACCTTC. This gives the protein CASTPQAYGYTF.

V gene TRBV6-1 combines with J gene TRBJ2-3; 10 bases match TRBD2. Germline CDR1 MNHNS, CDR2 SASEGT. The trim removed 2 bases at V and 0 bases at J, leaving 5 bases unmatched. This CDR3 spans 17 amino acids. CDR3 bases: TGTGCCAGCAGTGAAATTAGCGGGAGGCGTAGCACAGATACGCAGTATTTT. It codes for CASSEISGRRSTDTQYF.

This sequence joins TRBV20-1 and TRBJ2-5, with D unresolved. The DNA end lines up better with TRBJ2-7; the J call may be wrong. CDR3 length: 11 amino acids. Germline V gives CDR1 DFQATT, CDR2 SNEGSKA (reference sequence). This chain's CDR3 is CSARDMYEQYF. The CDR3 nucleotides are TGCAGTGCTAGAGATATGTACGAGCAGTACTTC.

V usage is TRBV2 and J usage is TRBJ2-1; 9 nucleotides agree with TRBD2. The CDR3 extends over 11 amino acids. Trimming took 7 bases from V and 13 from J; bases not matched to a gene: 5. Per germline, CDR1 SNHLY and CDR2 FYNNEI. CDR3 loop: CASTYSGRQFF. In nucleotides, the CDR3 is TGTGCCAGCACCTATAGCGGGAGACAGTTCTTC.

The chain has TRBV27 and TRBJ1-1; D might be TRBD1 (5 bases). V was shortened by 4 bases and J by 0 bases, with 9 bases between the two germline ends. The CDR3 is 14 amino acids. The germline V gene has CDR1 MNHEY and CDR2 SMNVEV (reference sequence). The CDR3 region is CASSWRGMNTEAFF. CDR3 sequence (DNA): TGTGCCAGCAGTTGGCGGGGGATGAACACTGAAGCTTTCTTT.

The V call is TRBV4-2, the J call TRBJ2-7; no definite D call. From germline, CDR1 is LGHNA and CDR2 YNFKEQ. Trimming cost V 6 bases and J 0 bases, with 9 bases left between them. The CDR3 has 13 residues. The CDR3 protein is CASSTGFSYEQYF. The CDR3 nucleotides are TGTGCCAGCAGTACCGGTTTCTCCTACGAGCAGTACTTC.

This rearrangement joins TRBV18 to TRBJ2-1; 8 bases line up with TRBD1. After removal of 3 bases from V and 9 bases from J, the junction contained 4 bases not matched to a gene. The germline CDR1 and CDR2 sequences are KGHSH and LQKENI. The CDR3 consists of 13 residues. CDR3 residues: CASSPKDRGEQFF. Written as DNA, the CDR3 is TGTGCCAGCTCACCGAAAGACAGGGGTGAGCAGTTCTTC.

The CDR3 region has the DNA TGCAGCGTTGGGACGCCACAGGGAGTAGCTAATGAAAAACTGTTTTTT. This encodes CSVGTPQGVANEKLFF. J is TRBJ1-4 and V is TRBV29-1, with D perhaps TRBD1 (6 bases). Germline V CDR1 and CDR2: SQVTM, ANQGSEA. With 4 bases removed from V and 3 bases from J, the gap between germline ends came to 18 bases. The CDR3 totals 16 residues.

The genes are TRBV7-7 and TRBJ2-7; 7 bases agree with TRBD1. With V trimmed by 6 bases and J by 2 bases, 4 bases remained unmatched. Germline V lookup: CDR1 SSHAT, CDR2 FNYEAQ (reference sequence). The CDR3 totals 13 residues. This chain's CDR3 is CASSLGTAYEQYF. CDR3 sequence (DNA): TGTGCCAGCAGTCTCGGGACAGCCTACGAGCAGTACTTC. Drawing the rest from reference TRBV7-7 and TRBJ2-7, the complete variable domain is GAGVSQSPRYKVTKRGQDVTLRCDPISSHATLYWYQQALGQGPEFLTYFNYEAQPDKSGLPSDRFSAERPEGSISTLTIQRTEQRDSAMYRCASSLGTAYEQYFGPGTRLTVT.

This clone was seen once. The gene calls are TRBV29-1 and TRBJ1-6, with 7 bases lining up with TRBD1. The J segment lost 9 bases and the V segment lost 4 bases, leaving 6 bases of the junction unmatched. The CDR3 is made up of 13 amino acids. The germline CDR1 and CDR2 sequences are SQVTM and ANQGSEA. The CDR3 is CSVGDRASSPLHF. In nucleotides, the CDR3 is TGCAGCGTTGGCGACAGGGCCAGTTCACCCCTCCACTTT.

Only a few counts were recorded for this clone. The V and J genes are TRBV6-1 and TRBJ2-7; maybe TRBD1 (6 bases). The CDR3 spans 14 residues. CDR1 and CDR2 (germline): MNHNS, SASEGT. Trimming removed 0 bases at V and 0 bases at J, with 6 bases between. The CDR3 reads CASSEADSSYEQYF. CDR3 bases: TGTGCCAGCAGTGAAGCGGACAGCTCCTACGAGCAGTACTTC.

The chain couples TRBV6-4 to TRBJ2-1; 8 positions agree with TRBD1. V was clipped by 6 bases and J by 1 base; unmatched bases: 8. CDR3 length: 16 amino acids. CDR1 is MRHNA, CDR2 SNTAGT, per germline. CDR3 nucleotides: TGTGCCAGCAGCATCGGACAGGGAAGGTCCTACAATGAGCAGTTCTTC. Its translation is CASSIGQGRSYNEQFF.